The 2 T cell receptor beta chains presented below share a single source sample, sequenced in a study of T cell responses to AZD1222 COVID-19 vaccine. Assay: immunoSEQ multiplex PCR; the TCRdb copy retains only in-frame clones and omits some. The profile shows about 99,000 clones, 86% of them singletons. Here the sequenced sample was peripheral blood, taken 28 days after the second dose of the MenACWY control vaccine. The source is an adult who received the MenACWY meningococcal vaccine as a control.

The chain joins TRBV18 to TRBJ1-5; D uncertain. The CDR3 sequence is 14 residues long. Germline V gene data show CDR1 as KGHSH and CDR2 as LQKENI. Trimming removed 3 bases at V and 4 bases at J, with 10 bases between. This CDR3 is CASSPPGRNQPQHF. CDR3 coding DNA: TGTGCCAGCTCACCCCCCGGACGGAATCAGCCCCAGCATTTT. The full variable domain, with the rest looked up from reference TRBV18 and TRBJ1-5, is NAGVMQNPRHLVRRRGQEARLRCSPMKGHSHVYWYRQLPEEGLKFMVYLQKENIIDESGMPKERFSAEFPKEGPSILRIQQVVRGDSAAYFCASSPPGRNQPQHFGDGTRLSIL.

The chain carries TRBV2 and TRBJ1-4; 8 nucleotides agree with TRBD1. Germline lookup yields CDR1 SNHLY and CDR2 FYNNEI. There are 13 residues in the CDR3. Trimming at V came to 8 bases and at J to 6 bases, leaving 5 bases not matched to a gene. CDR3 nucleotide sequence: TGTGCCAGCCGGACAGGGAGGCATGAAAAACTGTTTTTT. This translates into CASRTGRHEKLFF.